This is a list of T cell receptor beta chains from one sample in a study of T cells in Graves' hyperthyroidism and ophthalmopathy. TCRdb itself ran the multiplex PCR reads through MiXCR, one entry per CDR3 protein. Here the sample spans under 350,000 distinct CDR3 sequences, 21% being singletons. The source material was blood. These TCRs come from a woman aged 45-65 years with Graves' hyperthyroidism. Both conserved end residues are part of each CDR3. The D gene is left open where the match is weak. Clone size is stated in some rows and not others, as once, few, many or a class when expanded.

d_call	v_call	clone_size	j_call	cdr3_nt	cdr3_aa
TRBD1	TRBV9	NA	TRBJ2-1	TGTGCCAGCAGCGCCGCAGGGGGTATCTACAATGAGCAGTTCTTC	CASSAAGGIYNEQFF
TRBD2	TRBV12-3/TRBV12-4	many	TRBJ2-1	TGTGCCAGCAGCGTGACTAGCGGGAGGGGTGAGTTCTTC	CASSVTSGRGEFF
TRBD1	TRBV28	NA	TRBJ2-4	TGTGCCAGCAGTTTAGAGGACAGGCGAACAAAAAACATTCAGTACTTC	CASSLEDRRTKNIQYF
NA	TRBV14	few	TRBJ1-1	TGTGCCAGCAGCCAAGATTTTGTGACTGAAGCTTTCTTT	CASSQDFVTEAFF
NA	TRBV2	NA	TRBJ1-2	TGTGCCAGCAGCACGCCCCCCAGACAGGAAAACTATGGCTACACCTTC	CASSTPPRQENYGYTF
NA	TRBV6-2/TRBV6-3	many	TRBJ2-7	TGTGCCAGCGGGAACACCTACGAGCAGTACTTC	CASGNTYEQYF
TRBD2	TRBV27	many	TRBJ2-5	TGTGCCAGCAACCTCCGGGGGGGCCTGGAGGAGACCCAGTACTTC	CASNLRGGLEETQYF
NA	TRBV2	many	TRBJ1-1	TGTGCCAGCAGTGAAGTCTTGGGTCTCAACACTGAAGCTTTCTTT	CASSEVLGLNTEAFF
TRBD2	TRBV12-3/TRBV12-4	few	TRBJ2-5	TGTGCCAGCACCCCGACTAGCGGGGAAGAAGAGACCCAGTACTTC	CASTPTSGEEETQYF
NA	TRBV4-1	NA	TRBJ1-4	TGCGCCAGCAGCCAAGCATGGGAGGAAAAACTGTTTTTT	CASSQAWEEKLFF
NA	TRBV7-9	NA	TRBJ2-6	TGTGCCAGCAGCGGGCGGGGGCGTGGGGCCAACGTCCTGACTTTC	CASSGRGRGANVLTF
NA	TRBV5-1	many	TRBJ2-2	TGCGCCAGCAGCTTGGCAATTGGGACATTCTCCACCGGGGAGCTGTTTTTT	CASSLAIGTFSTGELFF
NA	TRBV7-9	many	TRBJ2-7	TGTGCCACCTCGGCCAGCGGCTCCCTCGAGCAGTACTTC	CATSASGSLEQYF
NA	TRBV7-8	many	TRBJ1-1	TGTGCCAGCAGCTCGGGGGGCCCTAACACTGAAGCTTTCTTT	CASSSGGPNTEAFF
NA	TRBV7-2	NA	TRBJ2-3	TGTGCCAGCAGCTTATTCGGGCCAGATACGCAGTATTTT	CASSLFGPDTQYF
TRBD2	TRBV15	many	TRBJ2-5	TGTGCCACCAACGGGGGGGAAGAGACCCAGTACTTC	CATNGGEETQYF
NA	TRBV5-1	few	TRBJ1-2	TGCGCCAGCAGCTTGGACGAGACAGGCCTTTATGGCTACACCTTC	CASSLDETGLYGYTF
TRBD1	TRBV3-1	many	TRBJ1-5	TGTGCCAGCAGCCAAGATGGGGGGACAGGGCAGCCCCAGCATTTT	CASSQDGGTGQPQHF
NA	TRBV5-5	many	TRBJ2-5	TGTGCCAGCAGCGCACAGGGTGCAGAGACCCAGTACTTC	CASSAQGAETQYF
TRBD1	TRBV30	many	TRBJ2-1	TGTGCCTGGAAGGGGGCCCGCGGTGAGCAGTTCTTC	CAWKGARGEQFF
NA	TRBV6-1	few	TRBJ1-2	TGTGCCAGCCAGGAACTGTCTGGCTACACCTTC	CASQELSGYTF
NA	TRBV28	many	TRBJ1-1	TGTGCCAGCAGGACCAGCACTGAAGCTTTCTTT	CASRTSTEAFF